These 26 T cell receptor beta chains were sequenced from one sample in a study of T cells after posttransplantation cyclophosphamide. The protocol was immunoSEQ multiplex PCR, while the TCRdb copy is restricted to in-frame clones and leaves out a portion. The repertoire holds roughly 30,000 clones, with over 85% as singletons. What was sequenced was PBMCs. These receptors originate from a woman aged 40-49 years with a blood cancer, CMV-positive, and with a related stem cell donor.

This sequence joins TRBV5-1 and TRBJ1-1; TRBD1 matches 10 bases. This CDR3 is 16 amino acids long. Germline V gene data show CDR1 as SGHRS and CDR2 as YFSETQ. The V gene end was trimmed by 0 bases and the J gene end by 3 bases; junction bases not matched to a gene: 5. CDR3 sequence reads: CASSLGQGAGYTEAFF. Here the CDR3 DNA reads TGCGCCAGCAGCTTGGGACAGGGGGCCGGGTACACTGAAGCTTTCTTT.

The chain links TRBV5-1 to TRBJ2-5, with D possibly TRBD1 on 6 matching bases. The CDR3 sequence is 13 residues long. V was clipped by 2 bases and J by 3 bases, with 8 bases between them. The germline gives CDR1 SGHRS, CDR2 YFSETQ. In DNA form, the CDR3 reads TGCGCCAGCAGCTTTACAGGGAAAGAGACCCAGTACTTC. This sequence encodes CASSFTGKETQYF. The variable domain in full, with the rest retrieved from reference TRBV5-1 and TRBJ2-5, is KAGVTQTPRYLIKTRGQQVTLSCSPISGHRSVSWYQQTPGQGLQFLFEYFSETQRNKGNFPGRFSGRQFSNSRSEMNVSTLELGDSALYLCASSFTGKETQYFGPGTRLLVL.

This sequence joins TRBV4-2 and TRBJ2-5; the match to TRBD1 covers 8 bases. V shed 4 bases, J shed 3 bases, and the junction held 1 base outside the gene matches. The CDR3 is 13 amino acids. The germline V gene encodes CDR1 LGHNA and CDR2 YNFKEQ. CDR3 amino acids: CASSPTGEETQYF. As DNA, the CDR3 is TGTGCCAGCAGCCCGACAGGGGAAGAGACCCAGTACTTC.

As regards this clone: The CDR3 does not end in the conserved phenylalanine or tryptophan, so this is likely a read error. This chain connects TRBV7-8 to TRBJ1-1; D is unclear. The germline V and J ends were trimmed by 0 bases and 1 base, with 6 bases remaining between them. The germline V gene has CDR1 SGHVS and CDR2 FQNEAQ. This CDR3 spans 14 amino acids. The CDR3 reads CASSLAQRNTEAFL. For the CDR3, the DNA is TGTGCCAGCAGCTTAGCACAGCGGAACACTGAAGCTTTCCTT.

The chain has TRBV27 and TRBJ2-3; 10 bases are a match to TRBD2. CDR1 and CDR2 from the germline V gene are MNHEY and SMNVEV (reference sequence). After removal of 4 bases from V and 4 bases from J, the junction contained 5 bases not matched to a gene. The length of the CDR3 is 15 residues. CDR3 DNA: TGTGCCAGCAGTTCTCCGACTAGCGGGTCAGATACGCAGTATTTT. Amino acid sequence: CASSSPTSGSDTQYF.

V and J are TRBV5-5 and TRBJ2-7, with TRBD1 matching 7 bases. The CDR3 has 13 amino acids. Germline CDR1 and CDR2: SGHKS and YYEKEE (reference sequence). V trimming: 2 bases; J trimming: 5 bases; junction bases outside the gene matches: 4. The CDR3 here is CASSLRDSHEQYF. The CDR3 coding sequence is TGTGCCAGCAGCTTACGGGACAGTCACGAGCAGTACTTC.

This clone has a handful of counts. The rearrangement uses TRBV4-3 and TRBJ1-2, with unresolved D. V was pared by 3 bases and J by 4 bases, with 9 bases between. Looked up from germline, CDR1 is LGHNA and CDR2 is YSLEER. The CDR3 extends over 13 amino acids. The CDR3 DNA reads TGCGCCAGCAGCCAGAGAAGTGGCTATGGCTACACCTTC. Its protein is CASSQRSGYGYTF.

The V and J genes are TRBV7-9 and TRBJ2-1; 8 nucleotides agree with TRBD1. V dropped 5 bases and J dropped 7; count of bases not matched to a gene: 10. CDR1 SEHNR and CDR2 FQNEAQ come from the germline V gene (reference sequence). The CDR3 extends over 15 amino acids. CDR3 sequence: CASSPGQAQGNEQFF. CDR3 nucleotide sequence: TGTGCCAGCAGCCCGGGACAGGCCCAGGGAAATGAGCAGTTCTTC.

J is TRBJ1-6 and V is TRBV11-2; 7 bases are shared with TRBD1. The CDR3 spans 14 residues. Germline CDR1 SGHAT, CDR2 FQNNGV. V lost 2 bases and J lost 13; bases outside the gene matches: 8. CDR3 sequence reads: CASSLPGGWDPLHF. CDR3 coding DNA: TGTGCCAGCAGCTTACCAGGGGGTTGGGACCCCCTCCACTTT.

V and J are TRBV7-2 and TRBJ2-5; D is unresolved. V was clipped by 5 bases and J by 0 bases, with 10 bases between them. This CDR3 has 14 amino acids. Germline lookup yields CDR1 SGHTA and CDR2 FQGNSA. The CDR3 coding sequence is TGTGCCAGCAGCAATCCGGGTTACCAAGAGACCCAGTACTTC. It is translated as CASSNPGYQETQYF.

This clone was observed a few times. The chain combines TRBV7-9 with TRBJ2-2; 10 bases fit TRBD1. V gave up 5 bases and J gave up 5 bases; unmatched junction bases: 5. The CDR3 consists of 15 residues. Germline V gene data show CDR1 as SEHNR and CDR2 as FQNEAQ (reference sequence). The CDR3 region is CASSAGTGATGELFF. For the CDR3, the DNA is TGTGCCAGCAGCGCTGGGACAGGGGCTACCGGGGAGCTGTTTTTT.

V and J are TRBV18 and TRBJ1-1; no clear D. CDR1 and CDR2 from the germline V gene are KGHSH and LQKENI. This CDR3 has 13 amino acids. Trimming took off 3 bases at V and 5 bases at J, with 10 bases between the two ends. In nucleotides, the CDR3 is TGTGCCAGCTCACCGCAGAGGGTGACTGAAGCTTTCTTT. This codes for CASSPQRVTEAFF.

The rearrangement uses TRBV28 and TRBJ2-3; 10 bases fit TRBD2. The trim removed 7 bases at V and 1 base at J, leaving 2 bases unmatched. Germline V CDR1 and CDR2: MDHEN, SYDVKM. The CDR3 is 14 residues long. As DNA, the CDR3 is TGTGCCAGCAAAGCGGGGGGGGGCACAGATACGCAGTATTTT. It codes for CASKAGGGTDTQYF.

The chain carries TRBV7-7 and TRBJ1-1, with 8 bases matching TRBD1. Trimming at V came to 5 bases and at J to 11 bases, leaving 13 bases not matched to a gene. The CDR3 consists of 14 residues. Germline V gene data show CDR1 as SSHAT and CDR2 as FNYEAQ (reference sequence). The CDR3, as DNA: TGTGCCAGCAGCCTCCATCAGGGGGCTGAGATCGCTTTCTTT. This translates into CASSLHQGAEIAFF.

The chain carries TRBV5-1 and TRBJ1-4, with 8 bases identical to TRBD1. This CDR3 is built from 14 residues. Per germline, CDR1 SGHRS and CDR2 YFSETQ. V shed 4 bases, J shed 5 bases, and the junction held 4 bases outside the gene matches. The CDR3 nucleotides read TGCGCCAGCAGCCTGGACAGGGTGAATGAAAAACTGTTTTTT. Its protein product is CASSLDRVNEKLFF.

The chain carries TRBV10-3 and TRBJ2-2; 8 bases align to TRBD2. V shed 5 bases and J 2 bases; nucleotides not matched to a gene: 10. The CDR3 consists of 17 residues. The germline gives CDR1 ENHRY, CDR2 SYGVKD. CDR3 nucleotides: TGTGCCATCAGTCTCAACCGGGGGGGAGTAAACACCGGGGAGCTGTTTTTT. Amino acid sequence: CAISLNRGGVNTGELFF.

V gene TRBV19 combines with J gene TRBJ2-1; the D gene is possibly TRBD1 (5 bases). The germline V and J ends were trimmed by 5 bases and 0 bases, with 11 bases remaining between them. The CDR3 length is 15 residues. Germline V lookup: CDR1 LNHDA, CDR2 SQIVND (reference sequence). CDR3 amino acids: CASSVQESSYNEQFF. In DNA, the CDR3 is TGTGCCAGTAGTGTACAGGAAAGCTCCTACAATGAGCAGTTCTTC.

The chain is built from TRBV28 and TRBJ2-1, with D uncertain. CDR1 is MDHEN and CDR2 is SYDVKM in the germline V gene. V was shortened by 10 bases and J by 2 bases, with 18 bases between the two germline ends. The length of the CDR3 is 15 residues. CDR3 sequence reads: CATHGLNRAYNEQFF. In nucleotides, the CDR3 is TGTGCCACCCACGGGTTGAACCGGGCCTACAATGAGCAGTTCTTC.

CDR3 sequence (DNA): TGTGCCAGCTCACCACAGGGACTAGCGGGCTACGAGCAGTACTTC. Translating gives CASSPQGLAGYEQYF. V usage is TRBV18 and J usage is TRBJ2-7, with 12 nucleotides matching TRBD2. The CDR3 covers 15 residues. Looked up from germline, CDR1 is KGHSH and CDR2 is LQKENI. J lost 3 bases, V lost 1 base, and 1 base had no gene match.

This chain connects TRBV2 to TRBJ2-6; D is undetermined. Germline V gene data show CDR1 as SNHLY and CDR2 as FYNNEI. Between the trimmed V and J ends, which lost 6 bases and 0 bases, there was a span of 6 bases. The CDR3 runs 14 residues. In DNA form, the CDR3 reads TGTGCCAGCAGCCGGAGCTCTGGGGCCAACGTCCTGACTTTC. Its translation: CASSRSSGANVLTF.

CDR3 region: CASSQTGPGELFF. For the CDR3, the DNA is TGTGCCAGTAGTCAGACAGGGCCCGGGGAGCTGTTTTTT. The chain links TRBV19 to TRBJ2-2; 7 nucleotides align to TRBD1. There are 13 residues in the CDR3. V shed 5 bases, J shed 6 bases, and the junction held 3 bases outside the gene matches. Germline CDR1 and CDR2: LNHDA and SQIVND (reference sequence). The full variable domain, in which reference TRBV19 and TRBJ2-2 provide the parts outside the CDR3, is DGGITQSPKYLFRKEGQNVTLSCEQNLNHDAMYWYRQDPGQGLRLIYYSQIVNDFQKGDIAEGYSVSREKKESFPLTVTSAQKNPTAFYLCASSQTGPGELFFGEGSRLTVL.

CDR3 sequence (DNA): TGCAGCGTTATACAGGGAGTAGGTGGCTACACCTTC. This gives the protein CSVIQGVGGYTF. The chain combines TRBV29-1 with TRBJ1-2, with D possibly being TRBD1 (6 bases). The CDR3 sequence is 12 residues long. CDR1 and CDR2 (germline): SQVTM, ANQGSEA. Trimming stripped 5 bases from V and 7 bases from J, with 14 bases between.

The rearrangement uses TRBV6-5 and TRBJ2-7; 7 bases are shared with TRBD2. The CDR3 has 11 amino acids. The germline CDR1 and CDR2 sequences are MNHEY and SVGAGI. V trimming: 7 bases; J trimming: 3 bases; junction bases outside the gene matches: 0. This chain's CDR3 is CASKRDYEQYF. The CDR3 bases are TGTGCCAGCAAGCGGGACTACGAGCAGTACTTC.

In DNA form, the CDR3 reads TGTGCCAGCAGCTTTAGCGGCCAGGATACGCAGTATTTT. As protein: CASSFSGQDTQYF. The gene calls are TRBV7-6 and TRBJ2-3; D perhaps matches TRBD2 (6 bases). The V end lost 3 bases, the J end lost 6 bases, and 10 bases lay between the germline ends. CDR1 and CDR2 (germline): SGHVS, FNYEAQ. The CDR3 loop spans 13 amino acids.

The chain combines TRBV2 with TRBJ1-3; D gene uncertain. Germline V lookup: CDR1 SNHLY, CDR2 FYNNEI. The length of the CDR3 is 15 residues. Trimming removed 6 bases at V and 0 bases at J, with 12 bases between. The CDR3 sequence is CASSGRDLSGNTIYF. The CDR3 DNA follows: TGTGCCAGCAGCGGTCGGGATCTCTCTGGAAACACCATATATTTT.

V is TRBV27 and J is TRBJ2-7; 8 nucleotides align to TRBD2. Germline CDR1 reads MNHEY; CDR2 reads SMNVEV (reference sequence). The CDR3 covers 15 residues. The V segment lost 2 bases and the J segment 0 bases; nucleotides outside the gene matches: 3. CDR3 DNA: TGTGCCAGCAGTTTAGGCGGGGGGACCTCCTACGAGCAGTACTTC. Translated: CASSLGGGTSYEQYF.